This paragraph covers one T cell receptor (beta chain) sequence. These data come from a study of blood T cell repertoires in COVID-19. The germline V gene has CDR1 MNHNS and CDR2 SASEGT. V was pared by 2 bases and J by 6 bases, with 9 bases of the junction left unmatched. This CDR3 has 15 residues. TCRdb's copy holds only in-frame clones and misses some; the assay was immunoSEQ multiplex PCR. In the table there are 140,000 to 150,000 clones, 70% to 90% of which are singletons. The sequence came from a woman aged 60-70 years with COVID-19, enrolled during active disease. The material sequenced was peripheral blood. This chain uses TRBV6-1 with TRBJ2-7; 8 bases line up with TRBD2. Here the CDR3 reads CASSERGGRVTEQYF. For the CDR3, the DNA is TGTGCCAGCAGTGAACGCGGGGGGCGCGTTACCGAGCAGTACTTC.